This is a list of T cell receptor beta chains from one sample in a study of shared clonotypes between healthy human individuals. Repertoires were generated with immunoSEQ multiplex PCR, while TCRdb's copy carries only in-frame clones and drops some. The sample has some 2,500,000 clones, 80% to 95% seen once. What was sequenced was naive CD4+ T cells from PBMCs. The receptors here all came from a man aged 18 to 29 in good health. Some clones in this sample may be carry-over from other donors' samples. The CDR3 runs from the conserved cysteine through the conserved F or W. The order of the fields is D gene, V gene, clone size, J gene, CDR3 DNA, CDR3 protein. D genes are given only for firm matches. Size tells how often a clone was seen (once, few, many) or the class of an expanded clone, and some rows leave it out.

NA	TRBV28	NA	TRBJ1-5	TGTGCCAGCACCCCCCTACACACTAGGACTAATCAGCCCCAGCATTTT	CASTPLHTRTNQPQHF
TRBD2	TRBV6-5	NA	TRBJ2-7	TGTGCCGCAGCGGGGGGTCCCTCCTACGAGCAGTACTTC	CAAAGGPSYEQYF
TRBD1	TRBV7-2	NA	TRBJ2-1	TGTGCCAGCAGCTTATTCCCCGGGACAGGGTCGTATGATGAGCAGTTCTTC	CASSLFPGTGSYDEQFF
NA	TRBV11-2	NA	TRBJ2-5	TGTGCCAGCAGCTCCCAGGGAGGGACATCAAGGTGGGAGACCCAGTACTTC	CASSSQGGTSRWETQYF
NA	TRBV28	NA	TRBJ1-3	TGTGCCAGCAGTTTTCGGCGCAGCTCTGGAAACACCATATATTTT	CASSFRRSSGNTIYF
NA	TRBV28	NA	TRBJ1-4	TGTGCCAGCAGTTTAGGACCAATGGGTGAAAAACTGTTTTTT	CASSLGPMGEKLFF
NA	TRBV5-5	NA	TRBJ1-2	TGTGCCAGCAGCGTGGGGGCGGGAGTTTATGGCTACACCTTC	CASSVGAGVYGYTF
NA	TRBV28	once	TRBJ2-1	TGTGCCAGCTCAAAGCCCGGGACTGGTGAGCAGTTCTTC	CASSKPGTGEQFF
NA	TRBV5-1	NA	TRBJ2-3	TGCGCCAGCAGCTTGGAGCGGAGCACAGATACGCAGTATTTT	CASSLERSTDTQYF
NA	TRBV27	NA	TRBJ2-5	TGTGCCAGCAGTTTAGGACGGCAGGGCCAAGAGACCCAGTACTTC	CASSLGRQGQETQYF
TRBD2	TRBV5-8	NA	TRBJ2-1	TGTGCCAGCAGCTTCCCGCTAGCGGGGAACAATGAGCAGTTCTTC	CASSFPLAGNNEQFF
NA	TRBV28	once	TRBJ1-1	TGTGCCAGCAGTTTGGGGGGGCGCATTGGAGCTTTCTTT	CASSLGGRIGAFF
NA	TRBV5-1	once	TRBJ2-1	TGCGCCAGCAGCAACCCGGGGGGCGCGTTCAATGAGCAGTTCTTC	CASSNPGGAFNEQFF
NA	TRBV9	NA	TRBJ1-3	TGTGCCAGCAGCGTAGAGGGCAGTTCTGGAAACACCATATATTTT	CASSVEGSSGNTIYF
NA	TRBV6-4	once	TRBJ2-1	TGTGCCAGCAGTGCGGCAGGAAGCTACAATGAGCAGTTCTTC	CASSAAGSYNEQFF
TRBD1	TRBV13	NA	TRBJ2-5	TGTGCCAGCAGCTTAGCAGGGGGCGAGACCCAGTACTTC	CASSLAGGETQYF
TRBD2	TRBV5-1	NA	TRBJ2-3	TGCGCCAGCAGCGAGAGTAATAGCGGGAGTGTTGCGGATACGCAGTATTTT	CASSESNSGSVADTQYF
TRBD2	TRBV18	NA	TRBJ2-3	TGTGCCAGCTCACCCCTAGCGGTATCCCTCACAGATACGCAGTATTTT	CASSPLAVSLTDTQYF
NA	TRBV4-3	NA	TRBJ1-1	TGCGCCAGCAGCCCTGCTCACGGGAGCGGCACTGAAGCTTTCTTT	CASSPAHGSGTEAFF
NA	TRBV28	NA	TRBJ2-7	TGTGCCAGCAAGACTGCGGACGAGCAGTACTTC	CASKTADEQYF
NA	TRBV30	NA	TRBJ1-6	TGTGCCTGGAGCTCTGTTAATCGCCGTTCACCCCTCCACTTT	CAWSSVNRRSPLHF
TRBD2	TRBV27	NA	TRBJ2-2	TGTGCCAGCAGTTCGCGGGAGGGCACCGGGGAGCTGTTTTTT	CASSSREGTGELFF
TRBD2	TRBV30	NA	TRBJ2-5	TGTGCCTGGAGCCCCGGACTAGCGGGAGGCCAAGAGACCCAGTACTTC	CAWSPGLAGGQETQYF
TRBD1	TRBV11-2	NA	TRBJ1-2	TGTGCCAGCAGCTTAGATCGCGGCAGGGGGCATGGCTACACCTTC	CASSLDRGRGHGYTF
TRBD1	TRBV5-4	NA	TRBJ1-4	TGTGCCAGCAGCCAAGAGCCAGGGGGACCCAATGAAAAACTGTTTTTT	CASSQEPGGPNEKLFF
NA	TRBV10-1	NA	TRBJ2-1	TGCGCCAGCAGTGAAACCTGGGGCGGGAAGGTTTACAATGAGCAGTTCTTC	CASSETWGGKVYNEQFF
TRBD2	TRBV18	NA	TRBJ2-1	TGTGCCAGCTCCCCGATTAGCGGGAGGGCTCTTGAGCAGTTCTTC	CASSPISGRALEQFF
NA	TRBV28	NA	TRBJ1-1	TGTGCCAGCAGTTTATTCGTCTTCGGGAGCGCGCCTTTCTTT	CASSLFVFGSAPFF
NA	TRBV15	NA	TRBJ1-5	TGTGCCACCAGCAGTCGATTCAGGGAAAGCAATCAGCCCCAGCATTTT	CATSSRFRESNQPQHF
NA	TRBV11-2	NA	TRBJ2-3	TGTGCCAGCAGCTTAGATTGGCGGGGCGCCGCAGATACGCAGTATTTT	CASSLDWRGAADTQYF
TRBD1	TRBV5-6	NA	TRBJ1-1	TGTGCCAGCAGCTTCCGGACCCGGGACAGAACTGAAGCTTTCTTT	CASSFRTRDRTEAFF
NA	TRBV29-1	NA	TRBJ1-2	TGCAGCGTTGCCCGAGTCGGCAGGGAAGATGGCTACACCTTC	CSVARVGREDGYTF
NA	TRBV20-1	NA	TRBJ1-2	TGCAGTCTAAATAGTGGCTACACCTTC	CSLNSGYTF
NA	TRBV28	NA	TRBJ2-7	TGTGCCAGCAGTTTATGGGGGACACCACCCTACGAGCAGTACTTC	CASSLWGTPPYEQYF
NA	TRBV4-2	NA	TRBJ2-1	TGTGCCAGCAGCCCCCCGCGTGGGTCTAGCGCGTACAATGAGCAGTTCTTC	CASSPPRGSSAYNEQFF
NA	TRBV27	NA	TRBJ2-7	TGTGCCAGCAGTTTAAGGGGCAGGGGACGCGACGAGCAGTACTTC	CASSLRGRGRDEQYF
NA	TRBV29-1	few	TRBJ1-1	TGCAGCGTTGAATCTCCCCCAGGAAGGAGAATCACTGAAGCTTTCTTT	CSVESPPGRRITEAFF
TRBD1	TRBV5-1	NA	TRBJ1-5	TGCGCCAGCAGCCCGAGGACAGGGTCTAGTCAGCCCCAGCATTTT	CASSPRTGSSQPQHF
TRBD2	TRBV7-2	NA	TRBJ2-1	TGTGCCAGCAGCCCGTACACCGGGACTAGCGGGAGGGCCGCGAATGAGCAGTTCTTC	CASSPYTGTSGRAANEQFF
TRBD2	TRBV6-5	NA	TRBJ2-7	TGTGCCAGCAGACCTAGCGGGATCTACGAGCAGTACTTC	CASRPSGIYEQYF
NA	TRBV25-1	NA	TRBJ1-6	TGTGCCAGCAGTGAAGTGGGACGAAAAAATTCACCCCTCCACTTT	CASSEVGRKNSPLHF
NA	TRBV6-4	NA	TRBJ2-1	TGTGCCAGCAGCGCCGTGCTAGGTCCTGAGCAGTTCTTC	CASSAVLGPEQFF
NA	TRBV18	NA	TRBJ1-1	TGTGCCAGCTCACCCTACATCATCAGGGACACTGAAGCTTTCTTT	CASSPYIIRDTEAFF
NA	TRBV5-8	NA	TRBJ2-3	TGTGCCAGCAGCTTGGGACAGAAAGTCACAGATACGCAGTATTTT	CASSLGQKVTDTQYF